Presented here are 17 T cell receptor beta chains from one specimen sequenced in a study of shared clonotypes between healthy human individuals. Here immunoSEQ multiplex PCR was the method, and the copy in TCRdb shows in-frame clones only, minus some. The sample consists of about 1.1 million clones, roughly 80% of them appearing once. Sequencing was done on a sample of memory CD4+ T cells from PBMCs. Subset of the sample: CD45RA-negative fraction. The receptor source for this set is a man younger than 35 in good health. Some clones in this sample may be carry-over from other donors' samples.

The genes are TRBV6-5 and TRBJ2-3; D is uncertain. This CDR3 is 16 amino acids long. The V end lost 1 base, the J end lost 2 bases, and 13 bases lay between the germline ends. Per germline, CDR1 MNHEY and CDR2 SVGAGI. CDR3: CASSYFAKGYTDTQYF. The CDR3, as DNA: TGTGCCAGCAGTTACTTCGCCAAGGGTTACACAGATACGCAGTATTTT.

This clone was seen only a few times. This chain's CDR3 is CASTEDRLAAGELFF. CDR3 in DNA: TGTGCCAGCACGGAGGACCGGTTGGCGGCCGGGGAGCTGTTTTTT. The chain recombines TRBV2 with TRBJ2-2; possible D gene TRBD2, 5 bases. The V end lost 7 bases, the J end lost 6 bases, and 18 bases lay between the germline ends. Germline CDR1 SNHLY, CDR2 FYNNEI. CDR3 length equals 15 residues.

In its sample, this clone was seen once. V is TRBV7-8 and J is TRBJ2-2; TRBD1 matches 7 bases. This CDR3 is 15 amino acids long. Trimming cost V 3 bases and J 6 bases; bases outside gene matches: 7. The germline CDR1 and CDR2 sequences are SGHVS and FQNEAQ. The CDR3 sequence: CASSFETGSPGELFF. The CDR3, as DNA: TGTGCCAGCAGCTTCGAGACAGGGTCTCCCGGGGAGCTGTTTTTT. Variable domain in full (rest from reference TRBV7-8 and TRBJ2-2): GAGVSQSPRYKVAKRGQDVALRCDPISGHVSLFWYQQALGQGPEFLTYFQNEAQLDKSGLPSDRFFAERPEGSVSTLKIQRTQQEDSAVYLCASSFETGSPGELFFGEGSRLTVL.

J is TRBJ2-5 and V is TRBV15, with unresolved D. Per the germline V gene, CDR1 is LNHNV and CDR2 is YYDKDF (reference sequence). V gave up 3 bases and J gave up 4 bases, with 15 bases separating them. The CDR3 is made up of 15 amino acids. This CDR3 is CATSSFISLGETQYF. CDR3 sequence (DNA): TGTGCCACCAGCAGTTTTATAAGTCTGGGAGAGACCCAGTACTTC.

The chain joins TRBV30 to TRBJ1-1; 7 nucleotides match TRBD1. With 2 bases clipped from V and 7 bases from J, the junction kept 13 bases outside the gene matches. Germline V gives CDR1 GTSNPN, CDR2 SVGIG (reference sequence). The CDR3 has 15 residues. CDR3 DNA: TGTGCCTGGAGTACCACAGGGGCCCCGACCCGTGAAGCTTTCTTT. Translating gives CAWSTTGAPTREAFF. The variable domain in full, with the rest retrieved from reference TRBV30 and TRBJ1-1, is SQTIHQWPATLVQPVGSPLSLECTVEGTSNPNLYWYRQAAGRGLQLLFYSVGIGQISSEVPQNLSASRPQDRQFILSSKKLLLSDSGFYLCAWSTTGAPTREAFFGQGTRLTVV.

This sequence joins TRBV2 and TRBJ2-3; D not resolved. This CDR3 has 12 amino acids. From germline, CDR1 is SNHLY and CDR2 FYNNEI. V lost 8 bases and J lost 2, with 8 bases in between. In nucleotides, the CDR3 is TGTGCCAGCCAGACCCACACAGATACGCAGTATTTT. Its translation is CASQTHTDTQYF.

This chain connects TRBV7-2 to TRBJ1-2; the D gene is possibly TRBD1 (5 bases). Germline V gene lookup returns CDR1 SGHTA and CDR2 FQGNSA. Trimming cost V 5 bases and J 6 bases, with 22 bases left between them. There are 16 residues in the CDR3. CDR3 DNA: TGTGCCAGCAGCCTACGGACGAGGAAGCCGGGGGATGGCTACACCTTC. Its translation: CASSLRTRKPGDGYTF.

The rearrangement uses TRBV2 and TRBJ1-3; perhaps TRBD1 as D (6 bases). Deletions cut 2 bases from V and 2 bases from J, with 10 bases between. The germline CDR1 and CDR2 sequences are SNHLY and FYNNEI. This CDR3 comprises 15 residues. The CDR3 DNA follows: TGTGCCAGCAGTGAAAGGGGGGAAGCTGGAAACACCATATATTTT. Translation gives CASSERGEAGNTIYF.

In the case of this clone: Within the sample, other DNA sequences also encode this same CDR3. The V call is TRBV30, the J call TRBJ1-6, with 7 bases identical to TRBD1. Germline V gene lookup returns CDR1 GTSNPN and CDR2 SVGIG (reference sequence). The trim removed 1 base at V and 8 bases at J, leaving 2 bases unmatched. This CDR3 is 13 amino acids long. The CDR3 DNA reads TGTGCCTGGAGTGGGCAGGGGGATTCACCCCTCCACTTT. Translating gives CAWSGQGDSPLHF.

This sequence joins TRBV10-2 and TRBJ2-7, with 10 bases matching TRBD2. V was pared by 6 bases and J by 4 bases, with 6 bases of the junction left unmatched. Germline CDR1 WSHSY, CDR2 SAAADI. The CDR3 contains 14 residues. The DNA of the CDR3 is TGCGCCAGCAGAGTAGCGGGAGGCATTTACGAGCAGTACTTC. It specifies CASRVAGGIYEQYF.

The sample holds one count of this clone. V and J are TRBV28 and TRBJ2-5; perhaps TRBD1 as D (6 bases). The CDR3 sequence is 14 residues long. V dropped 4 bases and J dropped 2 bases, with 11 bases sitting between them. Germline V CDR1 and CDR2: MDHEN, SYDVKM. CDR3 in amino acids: CASSSSGVQETQYF. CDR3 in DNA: TGTGCCAGCAGTTCGTCAGGGGTTCAAGAGACCCAGTACTTC.

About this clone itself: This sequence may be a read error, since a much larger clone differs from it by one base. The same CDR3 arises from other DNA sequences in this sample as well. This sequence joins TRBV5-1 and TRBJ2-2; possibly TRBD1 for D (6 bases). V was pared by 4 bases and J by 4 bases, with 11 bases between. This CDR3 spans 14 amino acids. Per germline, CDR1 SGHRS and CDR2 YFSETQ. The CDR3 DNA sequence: TGCGCCAGCAGCCCACAGGGCTTCACCGGGGAGCTGTTTTTT. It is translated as CASSPQGFTGELFF.

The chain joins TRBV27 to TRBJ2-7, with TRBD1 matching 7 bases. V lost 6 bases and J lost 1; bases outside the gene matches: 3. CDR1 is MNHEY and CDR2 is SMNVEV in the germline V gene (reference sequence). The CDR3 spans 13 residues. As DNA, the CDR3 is TGTGCCAGCAGCCTACAGGGGTCCTACGAGCAGTACTTC. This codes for CASSLQGSYEQYF.

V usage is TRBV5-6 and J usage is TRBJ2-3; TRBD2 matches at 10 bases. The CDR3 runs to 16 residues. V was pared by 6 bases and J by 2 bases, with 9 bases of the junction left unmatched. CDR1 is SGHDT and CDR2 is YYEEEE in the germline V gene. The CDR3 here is CASTRIAGGYTDTQYF. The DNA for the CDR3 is TGTGCCAGCACCAGAATAGCGGGGGGATACACAGATACGCAGTATTTT. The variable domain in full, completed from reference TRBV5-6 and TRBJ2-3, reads DAGVTQSPTHLIKTRGQQVTLRCSPKSGHDTVSWYQQALGQGPQFIFQYYEEEERQRGNFPDRFSGHQFPNYSSELNVNALLLGDSALYLCASTRIAGGYTDTQYFGPGTRLTVL.

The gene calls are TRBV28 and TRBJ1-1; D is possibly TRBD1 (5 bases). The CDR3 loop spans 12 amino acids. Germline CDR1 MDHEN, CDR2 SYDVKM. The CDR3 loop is CAHTRGGTEAFF. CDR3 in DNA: TGTGCTCACACCCGTGGGGGCACTGAAGCTTTCTTT.

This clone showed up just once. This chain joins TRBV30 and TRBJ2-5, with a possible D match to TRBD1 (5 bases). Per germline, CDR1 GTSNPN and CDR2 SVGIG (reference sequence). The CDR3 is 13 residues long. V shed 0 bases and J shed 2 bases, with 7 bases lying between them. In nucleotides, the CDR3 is TGTGCCTGGAGTGTAGGGGTTCAAGAGACCCAGTACTTC. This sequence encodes CAWSVGVQETQYF.

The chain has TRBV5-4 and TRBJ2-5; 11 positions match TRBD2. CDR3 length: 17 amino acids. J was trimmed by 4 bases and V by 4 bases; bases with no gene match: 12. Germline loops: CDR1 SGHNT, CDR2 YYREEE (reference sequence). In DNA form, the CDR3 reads TGTGCCAGCAGCCACGGGGGTAGCGGGAGGGCCCCAGAGACCCAGTACTTC. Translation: CASSHGGSGRAPETQYF.